The 29 T cell receptor beta chains listed next were all sequenced from one sample in a study of T cells in Graves' hyperthyroidism and ophthalmopathy. The investigators amplified TCR beta CDR3 regions from RNA transcripts. The HTBI primer set served for first-round RT-PCR of the TCR CDR3. TCRdb independently ran MiXCR on the multiplex PCR reads; one entry per CDR3 protein. The sample lists around 380,000 distinct CDR3 sequences; roughly 14% were seen once. The sample consisted of blood. The receptors originated from a man aged 25-40 years with Graves' hyperthyroidism that later progressed to Graves' ophthalmopathy.

The table lists this clonotype with a few counts. CDR3 sequence: CASSTIRSSGANVLTF. The DNA of the CDR3 is TGTGCCAGCAGCACAATCAGAAGCTCTGGGGCCAACGTCCTGACTTTC. This chain joins TRBV28 and TRBJ2-6; no reliable D call. Trimming pared 6 bases from V and 0 bases from J, leaving 12 bases between. CDR3 length: 16 residues. Germline V gene sequence: CDR1 MDHEN, CDR2 SYDVKM. Full variable domain (outside the CDR3, taken from reference TRBV28 and TRBJ2-6): DVKVTQSSRYLVKRTGEKVFLECVQDMDHENMFWYRQDPGLGLRLIYFSYDVKMKEKGDIPEGYSVSREKKERFSLILESASTNQTSMYLCASSTIRSSGANVLTFGAGSRLTVL.

Notes on this clonotype: Its ends do not fully match the called genes, so a read error is possible. This chain uses TRBV7-9 with TRBJ1-6; no firm D call. The CDR3 has 15 amino acids. Looked up from germline, CDR1 is SEHNR and CDR2 is FQNEAQ (reference sequence). Here the CDR3 DNA reads TGTGCCAGCAGCCAAAAGGGCTCCTATAATTCACCCCCCCACTTT. Translation gives CASSQKGSYNSPPHF.

This clonotype was counted ten times or more. V is TRBV28 and J is TRBJ1-2; TRBD1 is a possible D gene (6 bases). With 7 bases removed from V and 7 bases from J, the gap between germline ends came to 13 bases. The germline V gene encodes CDR1 MDHEN and CDR2 SYDVKM. The CDR3 consists of 12 residues. The CDR3, as DNA: TGTGCCAGCACGCAGGGGATTCGTGGCTACACCTTC. Translating it yields CASTQGIRGYTF.

This clonotype was seen many times. The chain joins TRBV11-2 to TRBJ2-1; TRBD2 matches 13 bases. Trimming removed 5 bases from V and 5 bases from J; junction bases left unmatched: 6. The germline CDR1 and CDR2 sequences are SGHAT and FQNNGV. There are 16 residues in the CDR3. The CDR3 reads CASSAWTSGGHNEQFF. CDR3 nucleotides: TGTGCCAGCAGCGCCTGGACTAGCGGGGGCCACAATGAGCAGTTCTTC.

This clonotype occurred a few times. The chain joins TRBV19 to TRBJ1-3; D unclear. The CDR3 contains 15 residues. Per the germline V gene, CDR1 is LNHDA and CDR2 is SQIVND (reference sequence). V gave up 3 bases and J gave up 0 bases, with 9 bases separating them. This CDR3 reads CASSMSGSSGNTIYF. As DNA, the CDR3 is TGTGCCAGTAGTATGTCTGGGAGCTCTGGAAACACCATATATTTT.

In this sample, this clonotype turned up many times. The chain uses TRBV12-5 and TRBJ1-1, with 12 bases lining up with TRBD1. The CDR3 loop spans 16 amino acids. Looked up from germline, CDR1 is LGHNT and CDR2 is FRNRAP. V shed 7 bases, J shed 6 bases, and the junction held 12 bases outside the gene matches. In nucleotides, the CDR3 is TGTGCTAGTGTTCTAATGGGGGGACAGGGGGCTCCTGAAGCTTTCTTT. Translated, it gives CASVLMGGQGAPEAFF.

About this clonotype itself: A read error may be the cause here, since a much bigger clone is one base away. V is TRBV18 and J is TRBJ1-5; 7 bases are shared with TRBD1. Gene TRBJ2-3 matches the end of the DNA better, so the J call may be wrong. The CDR3 contains 14 residues. Germline loops: CDR1 KGHSH, CDR2 LQKENI. The CDR3 bases are TGTGCCAGCTCACCGCCAGGGTCGGGACAGCCCCAGTATTTT. It translates to CASSPPGSGQPQYF.

This clonotype was picked up many times. The rearrangement links TRBV28 to TRBJ1-2, with 8 positions matching TRBD1. This CDR3 has 14 residues. V trimming: 7 bases; J trimming: 2 bases; junction bases outside the gene matches: 6. Per germline, CDR1 MDHEN and CDR2 SYDVKM. In DNA form, the CDR3 reads TGTGCCAGCACTCGGGACAGGCGGAACTATGGCTACACCTTC. Amino acids: CASTRDRRNYGYTF.

Comment on this clonotype: A read error may explain this, as a much larger clone is one base away. The V call is TRBV6-1, the J call TRBJ1-1; TRBD1 aligns across 7 bases. Germline CDR1 and CDR2: MNHNS and SASEGT. The CDR3 covers 15 residues. Trimming took 6 bases from V and 4 from J; bases not matched to a gene: 11. As DNA, the CDR3 is TGTGCCAGCAGACAGCTGACAGGGTTTAGCACTGAAGCTTTCTTT. It is translated as CASRQLTGFSTEAFF.

This clonotype was observed at least ten times. The gene calls are TRBV11-2 and TRBJ1-5; D gene unclear. The CDR3 sequence is 15 residues long. V was trimmed by 0 bases and J by 3 bases, leaving 9 bases between them. Per the germline V gene, CDR1 is SGHAT and CDR2 is FQNNGV. CDR3 coding DNA: TGTGCCAGCAGCTTAGAGGGGAACCCCAATCAGCCCCAGCATTTT. Translation gives CASSLEGNPNQPQHF.

In regard to this clonotype: The CDR3 end shows no conserved phenylalanine or tryptophan, and so a read error is likely. The limits of the CDR3 on the DNA are not certain, so only TCRdb's listed CDR3 is given. The chain joins TRBV20-1 to TRBJ1-5. From germline, CDR1 is DFQATT and CDR2 SNEGSKA (reference sequence). The CDR3 is 15 amino acids in total, end residues counted. CDR3 protein: CSARPSTGDDQPQQI.

There are a few counts of this clonotype. This chain links TRBV20-1 with TRBJ1-5; D perhaps matches TRBD1 (5 bases). The CDR3 is made up of 14 amino acids. V gave up 3 bases and J gave up 6 bases, with 15 bases separating them. Germline V gene lookup returns CDR1 DFQATT and CDR2 SNEGSKA (reference sequence). CDR3 DNA sequence: TGCAGTGCTAGTCCAGGGACGTTTGTTCAGCCCCAGCATTTT. Translation gives CSASPGTFVQPQHF.

This clonotype was detected ten times or more. The chain has TRBV14 and TRBJ1-2; the D gene is possibly TRBD1 (6 bases). Per germline, CDR1 SGHDN and CDR2 FVKESK. V was cut by 4 bases and J by 8 bases, with 14 bases left in between. The CDR3 extends over 13 amino acids. CDR3 loop: CASSLGHLGGYTF. The DNA of the CDR3 is TGTGCCAGCAGCCTGGGACATTTAGGAGGCTACACCTTC.

Remarks on this clonotype: A much larger clone lies one base from this, so it may be a read error. The CDR3 loop reads CATYSGQGVCNEQFF. CDR3 DNA: TGTGCCACCTACTCCGGGCAGGGTGTCTGCAATGAGCAGTTCTTC. The rearrangement links TRBV6-2 or TRBV6-3 to TRBJ2-1, with D perhaps TRBD1 (5 bases). The CDR3 is made up of 15 amino acids. The V and J ends lost 10 bases and 6 bases respectively, with 22 bases between them. From germline, CDR1 is MNHEY and CDR2 SVGEGT.

This clonotype was found a few times. The V gene is TRBV6-5, the J gene TRBJ2-1, with D unresolved. The V end lost 1 base, the J end lost 5 bases, and 15 bases lay between the germline ends. The CDR3 runs 16 residues. Germline CDR1 and CDR2: MNHEY and SVGAGI. The CDR3 nucleotides are TGTGCCAGCAGTTACTACGATCCGGGTTTCAACAATGAGCAGTTCTTC. Translated: CASSYYDPGFNNEQFF.

This clonotype occurred many times. The rearrangement links TRBV7-3 to TRBJ2-7; 8 bases are a match to TRBD1. CDR1 SGHTA and CDR2 FQGTGA come from the germline V gene. The CDR3 is 15 amino acids. Germline trimming cut 0 bases from V and 5 bases from J; bases unmatched to any gene: 6. CDR3 in amino acids: CASSLTLMDRDEQYF. The CDR3 nucleotides read TGTGCCAGCAGCTTAACGCTGATGGACAGGGACGAGCAGTACTTC.

The chain combines TRBV5-1 with TRBJ1-5; maybe TRBD1 (5 bases). The germline V and J ends were trimmed by 7 bases and 0 bases, with 14 bases remaining between them. The CDR3 contains 15 residues. Germline V lookup: CDR1 SGHRS, CDR2 YFSETQ. The chain's CDR3 is CASQRDGNSNQPQHF. CDR3 DNA sequence: TGCGCCAGCCAAAGGGACGGCAATAGCAATCAGCCCCAGCATTTT.

This clonotype came up many times. This rearrangement joins TRBV7-9 to TRBJ2-1, with 8 bases that match TRBD1. Germline CDR1 and CDR2: SEHNR and FQNEAQ (reference sequence). The J segment lost 8 bases and the V segment lost 5 bases, leaving 8 bases of the junction unmatched. CDR3 length: 14 amino acids. The CDR3 here is CASSQFQGAYEQFF. CDR3 sequence (DNA): TGTGCCAGCAGCCAATTTCAGGGGGCATATGAGCAGTTCTTC.

The chain joins TRBV9 to TRBJ2-1; maybe TRBD1 (5 bases). Trimming cost V 3 bases and J 10 bases, with 14 bases left between them. Germline CDR1 reads SGDLS; CDR2 reads YYNGEE. The CDR3 contains 13 residues. The CDR3 protein is CASSARPDREQFF. The DNA for the CDR3 is TGTGCCAGCAGCGCCCGACCAGACAGAGAGCAGTTCTTC.

This chain links TRBV6-1 with TRBJ2-7; 9 nucleotides agree with TRBD1. V was pared by 8 bases and J by 2 bases, with 7 bases of the junction left unmatched. The CDR3 has 14 amino acids. The V gene's germline CDR1 is MNHNS and CDR2 SASEGT. The CDR3: CASALGTGTYEQYF. CDR3 bases: TGTGCCAGCGCATTGGGGACAGGGACCTACGAGCAGTACTTC.

This clonotype was seen repeatedly, ten times or more. V gene TRBV5-5 combines with J gene TRBJ2-1; tentatively, D is TRBD1 or TRBD2 (5 bases each). Germline V gene data show CDR1 as SGHKS and CDR2 as YYEKEE (reference sequence). V dropped 0 bases and J dropped 1 base, with 8 bases sitting between them. This CDR3 has 15 amino acids. The CDR3 bases are TGTGCCAGCAGCTTGGGGGACGTATCCTACAATGAGCAGTTCTTC. Translation gives CASSLGDVSYNEQFF.

About this clonotype: A much bigger clone sits one base away, suggesting this may be a read error. The chain links TRBV12-3 or TRBV12-4 to TRBJ2-1; D is unresolved. The CDR3 sequence is 13 residues long. In nucleotides, the CDR3 is TGTGCCAGCAGTCACGAGAACTACAATGAGCAGTCCTTC. This sequence encodes CASSHENYNEQSF.

This clonotype was seen only a few times. The J gene is TRBJ2-3, the V gene TRBV6-1; 8 positions match TRBD2. V lost 5 bases and J lost 0; bases outside the gene matches: 7. The germline gives CDR1 MNHNS, CDR2 SASEGT. CDR3 length equals 16 residues. The CDR3 loop is CASSSVAGWSTDTQYF. The DNA for the CDR3 is TGTGCCAGCAGTTCGGTAGCGGGGTGGAGCACAGATACGCAGTATTTT.

The sample holds a few counts of this clonotype. This may arise from a read error, as a much more abundant clone is one base away. The rearrangement joins TRBV10-2 to TRBJ1-1; 7 bases agree with TRBD1. V was pared by 5 bases and J by 5 bases, with 8 bases of the junction left unmatched. Germline loops: CDR1 WSHSY, CDR2 SAAADI. The CDR3 sequence is 14 residues long. CDR3 loop: CASSRGQQETEAFF. The CDR3 bases are TGCGCCAGCAGTCGGGGACAGCAGGAAACTGAAGCTTTCTTT.

This clonotype was recorded many times. J is TRBJ2-1 and V is TRBV11-2; 12 bases are shared with TRBD2. After removal of 1 base from V and 9 bases from J, the junction contained 4 bases not matched to a gene. CDR3 size: 15 residues. Germline V gives CDR1 SGHAT, CDR2 FQNNGV. The CDR3 spells CASSLVTSGGTEQFF. The CDR3 nucleotides are TGTGCCAGCAGCTTAGTTACTAGCGGGGGGACTGAGCAGTTCTTC.

The chain employs TRBV20-1 and TRBJ1-4, with a possible D match to TRBD1 (6 bases). V was clipped by 4 bases and J by 6 bases, with 12 bases between them. Germline CDR1 and CDR2: DFQATT and SNEGSKA (reference sequence). CDR3 length: 13 amino acids. The CDR3 region has the DNA TGCAGTGCTAAGAGGACAGCCCATGAAAAACTGTTTTTT. Translating gives CSAKRTAHEKLFF.

The chain joins TRBV28 to TRBJ1-2; no firm D call. The CDR3 totals 13 residues. Trimming cost V 5 bases and J 6 bases, with 13 bases left between them. Germline V gives CDR1 MDHEN, CDR2 SYDVKM. Written as DNA, the CDR3 is TGTGCCAGCAGTGGGTTTGGGGTGAATGGCTACACCTTC. It encodes CASSGFGVNGYTF.

This clonotype showed up many times. The chain employs TRBV7-9 and TRBJ1-1; D may be TRBD1 (5 bases). Trimming removed 4 bases at V and 1 base at J, with 25 bases between. Germline CDR1 reads SEHNR; CDR2 reads FQNEAQ (reference sequence). CDR3 length equals 19 residues. CDR3 in amino acids: CASSSFGSRRGGRNTEAFF. CDR3 nucleotides: TGTGCCAGCAGCTCCTTCGGCTCCCGACGGGGGGGAAGGAACACTGAAGCTTTCTTT.

V and J are TRBV7-8 and TRBJ1-4; TRBD1 might be the D (5 bases). The CDR3 extends over 14 amino acids. The germline V and J ends were trimmed by 8 bases and 4 bases, with 14 bases remaining between them. CDR1 SGHVS and CDR2 FQNEAQ come from the germline V gene. CDR3 region: CASRRDSNNEKLFF. The CDR3, as DNA: TGTGCCAGCCGTAGGGACTCAAATAATGAAAAACTGTTTTTT.